The clone carrying this T cell receptor (beta chain) was recorded many times. Germline loops: CDR1 SGHVS, CDR2 FNYEAQ. The V end was cut by 2 bases, the J end by 5 bases, with 15 bases between. The CDR3 covers 15 residues. The TCR beta CDR3 regions underwent amplification using RNA transcripts as the source. First-round RT-PCR of the TCR CDR3 relied on the HTBI primer set. TCRdb re-derived calls from the multiplex PCR reads in MiXCR, one entry per CDR3 protein. This sample has under 650,000 distinct CDR3 sequences, with around 15% found just once. This sample is drawn from a study of T cells in Graves' hyperthyroidism and ophthalmopathy. Clinical symptoms, serum thyroxine and TRAb, thyroid ultrasound and orbital computed tomography together formed the diagnostic basis.

The clonotype was recovered from a woman in her twenties or thirties with Graves' hyperthyroidism. Sequenced: blood. The chain employs TRBV7-6 and TRBJ2-5, with D possibly called TRBD1 or TRBD2 (5 bases each). CDR3 sequence: CASSLFGVGDETQYF. Here the CDR3 DNA reads TGTGCCAGCAGCTTATTTGGGGTAGGGGACGAGACCCAGTACTTC.